Described below is a single T cell receptor beta chain sequence and its context. Its antigen remains unidentified. Individuals having autoimmune disease history or systemic immunosuppression were not enrolled. The CDR3 is 13 amino acids. Germline-derived CDR1 and CDR2 are MNHNS and SASEGT. Losses at the gene ends were 5 bases for V and 3 bases for J; bases not matched to a gene: 4. This sample was included in a study of OX40 agonist ivuxolimab in advanced cancers. Findings and caveats of the study: Patients with a partial response at 0.1-3.0 mg/kg had among the lowest clonal expansion. Among T cells, CD8+ cells averaged more expanded clones than CD4+ cells.

Here immunoSEQ multiplex PCR was the method, and the copy in TCRdb shows in-frame clones only, minus some. The profile shows around 64,000 clones, around nine tenths of them singletons. The source material was CD4+ or CD8+ T cells sorted from blood, sampled in a trial of the OX40 agonist ivuxolimab. The source is an adult with an advanced solid tumor such as melanoma, head and neck, liver or kidney cancer. The chain carries TRBV6-1 and TRBJ2-7, with 7 positions matching TRBD2. CDR3 loop: CASSPSGSYEQYF. CDR3 DNA: TGTGCCAGCAGTCCTAGCGGCAGCTACGAGCAGTACTTC.